This TCR beta chain was profiled in a study of T cells in Graves' hyperthyroidism and ophthalmopathy. Ten or more counts support this clonotype. Amplified TCR beta CDR3 regions derived from RNA transcripts. HTBI primers drove first-round RT-PCR of the TCR CDR3. TCRdb recomputed calls from the multiplex PCR reads with MiXCR, one row per CDR3 protein. The profile covers under 400,000 distinct CDR3 sequences, with roughly 15% appearing a single time and roughly 33% taken by the ten largest. With 0 bases removed from V and 0 bases from J, the gap between germline ends came to 16 bases. Germline loops: CDR1 SGHAT, CDR2 FQNNGV. The CDR3 totals 18 residues.

Sequenced: blood. This receptor was taken from a man aged 30 to 39 with Graves' hyperthyroidism. The chain recombines TRBV11-2 with TRBJ2-3; D possibly corresponds to TRBD2 (5 bases). CDR3 DNA: TGTGCCAGCAGCTTAGATCCGAGGGCTATACCTAGCACAGATACGCAGTATTTT. This sequence encodes CASSLDPRAIPSTDTQYF.